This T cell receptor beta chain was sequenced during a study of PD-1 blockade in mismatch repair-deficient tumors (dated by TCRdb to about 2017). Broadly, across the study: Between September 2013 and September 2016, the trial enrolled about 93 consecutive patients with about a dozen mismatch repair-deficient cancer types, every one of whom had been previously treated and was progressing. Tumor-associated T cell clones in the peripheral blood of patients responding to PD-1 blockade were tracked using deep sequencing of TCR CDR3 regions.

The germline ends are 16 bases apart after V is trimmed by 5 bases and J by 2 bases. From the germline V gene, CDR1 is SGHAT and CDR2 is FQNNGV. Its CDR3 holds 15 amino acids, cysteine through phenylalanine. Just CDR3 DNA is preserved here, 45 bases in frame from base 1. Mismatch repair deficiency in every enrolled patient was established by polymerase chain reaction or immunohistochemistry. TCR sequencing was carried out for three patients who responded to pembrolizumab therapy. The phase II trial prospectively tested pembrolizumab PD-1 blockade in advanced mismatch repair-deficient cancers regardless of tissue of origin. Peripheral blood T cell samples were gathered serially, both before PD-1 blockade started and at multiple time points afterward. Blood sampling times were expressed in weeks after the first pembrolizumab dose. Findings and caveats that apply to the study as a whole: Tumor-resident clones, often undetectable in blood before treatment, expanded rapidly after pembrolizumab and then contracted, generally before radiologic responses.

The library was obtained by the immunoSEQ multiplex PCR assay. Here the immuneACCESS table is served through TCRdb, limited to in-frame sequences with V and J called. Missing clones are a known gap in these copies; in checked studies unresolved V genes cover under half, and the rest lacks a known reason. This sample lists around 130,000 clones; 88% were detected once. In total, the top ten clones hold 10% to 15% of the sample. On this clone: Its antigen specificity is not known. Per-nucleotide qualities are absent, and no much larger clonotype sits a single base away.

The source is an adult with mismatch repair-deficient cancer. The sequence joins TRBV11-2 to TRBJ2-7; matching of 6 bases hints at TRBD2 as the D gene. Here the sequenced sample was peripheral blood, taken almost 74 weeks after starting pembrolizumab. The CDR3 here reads CASSLASGSTYEQYF. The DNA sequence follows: TGTGCCAGCAGCCTAGCGTCCGGGAGTACCTACGAGCAGTACTTC. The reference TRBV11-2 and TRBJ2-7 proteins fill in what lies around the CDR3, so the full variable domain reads EAGVAQSPRYKIIEKRQSVAFWCNPISGHATLYWYQQILGQGPKLLIQFQNNGVVDDSQLPKDRFSAERLKGVDSTLKIQPAKLEDSAVYLCASSLASGSTYEQYFGPGTRLTVT.